A selection of T cell receptor beta chains follows, all from one sample in a study of blood T cell repertoires in COVID-19. Produced via immunoSEQ multiplex PCR; TCRdb's table is partial and in-frame only. The table shows some 260,000 clones, with roughly 87% occurring only once. Material: peripheral blood. Source of these receptors: a human donor in a cohort sampled during active COVID-19. Each CDR3 is given with its conserved first and last residue. The D gene is left open where the match is weak. Clone size, where shown, is once, few, many, or a class for clones that have expanded.

j_call v_call d_call clone_size cdr3_aa cdr3_nt
TRBJ2-7 TRBV7-2 TRBD2 NA CASSWGLWEQYF TGTGCCAGCAGCTGGGGACTATGGGAGCAGTACTTC
TRBJ2-7 TRBV27 NA NA CASSFGTHPYEQYF TGTGCCAGCAGTTTCGGGACTCATCCCTACGAGCAGTACTTC
TRBJ1-1 TRBV12-3/TRBV12-4 NA NA CASSPPVSPEAFF TGTGCCAGCAGCCCCCCGGTGAGCCCCGAAGCTTTCTTT
TRBJ2-3 TRBV27 TRBD2 NA CAAGRGNTDTQYF TGTGCCGCTGGGAGGGGAAACACAGATACGCAGTATTTT
TRBJ1-3 TRBV5-4 NA few CASSLGGSSGNTIYF TGTGCCAGCAGCTTGGGCGGGAGCTCTGGAAACACCATATATTTT
TRBJ2-1 TRBV19 TRBD2 NA CASSVAGGLNEQFF TGTGCCAGTAGTGTAGCGGGGGGGCTTAATGAGCAGTTCTTC
TRBJ2-3 TRBV3-1/TRBV3-2 TRBD2 NA CASSQVLAGATDTQYF TGTGCCAGCAGCCAAGTTCTAGCGGGGGCCACAGATACGCAGTATTTT
TRBJ2-2 TRBV4-2 NA NA CASSQPRQTNTGELFF TGTGCCAGCAGCCAACCCAGACAGACGAACACCGGGGAGCTGTTTTTT
TRBJ2-7 TRBV5-1 TRBD2 NA CASSTGLAGAYEQYF TGCGCCAGCAGCACGGGACTAGCGGGGGCCTACGAGCAGTACTTC
TRBJ1-6 TRBV5-1 NA NA CASRIDSVGNSPLHF TGCGCCAGCAGGATCGACAGCGTAGGGAATTCACCCCTCCACTTT